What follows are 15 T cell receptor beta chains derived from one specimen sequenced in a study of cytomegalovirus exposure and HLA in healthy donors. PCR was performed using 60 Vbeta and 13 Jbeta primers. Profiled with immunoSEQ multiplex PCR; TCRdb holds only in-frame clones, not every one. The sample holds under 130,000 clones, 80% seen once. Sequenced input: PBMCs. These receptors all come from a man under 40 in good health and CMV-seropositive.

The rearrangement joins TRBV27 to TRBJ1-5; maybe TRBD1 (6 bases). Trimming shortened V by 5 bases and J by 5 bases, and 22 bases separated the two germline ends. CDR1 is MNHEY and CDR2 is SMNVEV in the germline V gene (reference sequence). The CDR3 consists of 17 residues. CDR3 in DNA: TGTGCCAGCAGTGCCACCCCGACAGGCCCTCCGCATCAGCCCCAGCATTTT. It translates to CASSATPTGPPHQPQHF.

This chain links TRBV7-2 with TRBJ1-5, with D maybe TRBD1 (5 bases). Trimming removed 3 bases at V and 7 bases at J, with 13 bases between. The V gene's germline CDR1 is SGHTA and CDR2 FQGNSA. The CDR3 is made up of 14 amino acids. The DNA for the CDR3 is TGTGCCAGCAGCTTTAGCGCGGGGGAACAGCCCCAGCATTTT. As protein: CASSFSAGEQPQHF.

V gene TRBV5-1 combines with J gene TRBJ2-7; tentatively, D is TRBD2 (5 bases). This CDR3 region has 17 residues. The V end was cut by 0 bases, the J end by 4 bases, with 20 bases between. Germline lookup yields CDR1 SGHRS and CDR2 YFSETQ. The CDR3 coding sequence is TGCGCCAGCAGCTTGGAAACAGTCACAGCCCCGGGGTACGAGCAGTACTTC. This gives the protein CASSLETVTAPGYEQYF.

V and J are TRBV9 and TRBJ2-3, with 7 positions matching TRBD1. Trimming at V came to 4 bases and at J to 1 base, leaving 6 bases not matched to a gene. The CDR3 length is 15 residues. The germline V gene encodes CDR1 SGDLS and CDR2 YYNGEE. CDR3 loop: CASSTSGTGTDTQYF. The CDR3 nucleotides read TGTGCCAGCAGCACCTCCGGGACAGGCACAGATACGCAGTATTTT.

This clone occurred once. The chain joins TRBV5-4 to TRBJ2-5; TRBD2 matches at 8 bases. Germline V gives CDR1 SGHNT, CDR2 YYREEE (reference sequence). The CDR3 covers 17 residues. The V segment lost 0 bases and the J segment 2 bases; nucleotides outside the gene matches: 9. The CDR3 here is CASSLARGGVVQETQYF. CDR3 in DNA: TGTGCCAGCAGCTTGGCCCGGGGGGGCGTGGTACAAGAGACCCAGTACTTC.

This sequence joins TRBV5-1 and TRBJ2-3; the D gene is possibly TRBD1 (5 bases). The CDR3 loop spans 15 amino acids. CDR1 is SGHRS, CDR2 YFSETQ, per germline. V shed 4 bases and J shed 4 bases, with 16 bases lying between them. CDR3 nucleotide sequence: TGCGCCAGCAGCCCGGGTCATGGGGCCCCAGATACGCAGTATTTT. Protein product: CASSPGHGAPDTQYF.

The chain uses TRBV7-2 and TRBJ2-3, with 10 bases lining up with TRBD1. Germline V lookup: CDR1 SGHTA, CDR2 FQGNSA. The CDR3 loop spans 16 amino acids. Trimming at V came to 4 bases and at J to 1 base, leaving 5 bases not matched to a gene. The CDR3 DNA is TGTGCCAGCAGCTCGACAGGGGGCATCGGCACAGATACGCAGTATTTT. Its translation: CASSSTGGIGTDTQYF.

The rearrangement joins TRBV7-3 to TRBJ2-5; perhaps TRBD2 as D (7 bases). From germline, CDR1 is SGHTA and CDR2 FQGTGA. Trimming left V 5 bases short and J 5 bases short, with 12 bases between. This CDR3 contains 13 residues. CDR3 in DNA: TGTGCCAGCAGCACCTCGGGGGGCGAGACCCAGTACTTC. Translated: CASSTSGGETQYF. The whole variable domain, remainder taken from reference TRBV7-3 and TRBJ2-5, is GAGVSQTPSNKVTEKGKYVELRCDPISGHTALYWYRQSLGQGPEFLIYFQGTGAADDSGLPNDRFFAVRPEGSVSTLKIQRTERGDSAVYLCASSTSGGETQYFGPGTRLLVL.

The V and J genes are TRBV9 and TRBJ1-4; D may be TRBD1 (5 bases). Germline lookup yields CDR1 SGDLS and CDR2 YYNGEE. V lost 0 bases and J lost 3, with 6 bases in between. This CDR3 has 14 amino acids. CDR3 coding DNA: TGTGCCAGCAGCGTAGGACAGCCTAATGAAAAACTGTTTTTT. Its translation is CASSVGQPNEKLFF.

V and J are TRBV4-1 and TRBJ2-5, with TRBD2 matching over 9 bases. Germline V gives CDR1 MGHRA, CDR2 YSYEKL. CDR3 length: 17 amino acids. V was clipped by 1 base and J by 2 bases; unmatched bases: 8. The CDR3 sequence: CASSQGPLAGIQETQYF. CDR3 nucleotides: TGCGCCAGCAGCCAAGGCCCCCTAGCGGGAATACAAGAGACCCAGTACTTC.

CDR3 sequence (DNA): TGTGCCAGCAAAGTGGACACCTACAATGAGCAGTTCTTC. This sequence encodes CASKVDTYNEQFF. This chain connects TRBV2 to TRBJ2-1, with D tentatively TRBD1 (5 bases). Trimming removed 7 bases from V and 2 bases from J, with 9 bases in between. The CDR3 consists of 13 residues. Germline lookup yields CDR1 SNHLY and CDR2 FYNNEI. Full variable domain (outside the CDR3, taken from reference TRBV2 and TRBJ2-1): EPEVTQTPSHQVTQMGQEVILRCVPISNHLYFYWYRQILGQKVEFLVSFYNNEISEKSEIFDDQFSVERPDGSNFTLKIRSTKLEDSAMYFCASKVDTYNEQFFGPGTRLTVL.

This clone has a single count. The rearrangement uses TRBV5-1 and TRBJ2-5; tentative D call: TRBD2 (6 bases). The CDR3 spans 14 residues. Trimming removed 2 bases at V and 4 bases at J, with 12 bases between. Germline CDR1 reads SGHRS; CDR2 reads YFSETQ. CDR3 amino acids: CASSLQDSGETQYF. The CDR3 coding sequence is TGCGCCAGCAGCTTACAGGATAGCGGAGAGACCCAGTACTTC.

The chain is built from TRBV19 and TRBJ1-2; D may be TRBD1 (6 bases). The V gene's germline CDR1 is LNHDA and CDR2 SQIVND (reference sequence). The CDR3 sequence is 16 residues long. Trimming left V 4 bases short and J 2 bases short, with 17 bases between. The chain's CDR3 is CASSRLAGGDNYGYTF. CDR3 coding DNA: TGTGCCAGTAGTAGATTAGCGGGGGGCGACAACTATGGCTACACCTTC.

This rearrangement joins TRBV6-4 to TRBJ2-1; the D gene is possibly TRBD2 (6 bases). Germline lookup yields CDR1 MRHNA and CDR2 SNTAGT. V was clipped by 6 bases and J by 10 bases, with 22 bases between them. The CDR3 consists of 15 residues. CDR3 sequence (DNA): TGTGCCAGCAGCGCCGCGGGGCAGGCCCATGGGGAGCAGTTCTTC. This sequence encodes CASSAAGQAHGEQFF.

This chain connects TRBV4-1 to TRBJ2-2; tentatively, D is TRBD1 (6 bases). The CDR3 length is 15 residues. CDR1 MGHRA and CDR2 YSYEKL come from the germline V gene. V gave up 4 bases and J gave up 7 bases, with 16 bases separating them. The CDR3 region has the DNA TGCGCCAGCAGCCCCCGACAGGCAAAGATCGGGGAGCTGTTTTTT. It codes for CASSPRQAKIGELFF.